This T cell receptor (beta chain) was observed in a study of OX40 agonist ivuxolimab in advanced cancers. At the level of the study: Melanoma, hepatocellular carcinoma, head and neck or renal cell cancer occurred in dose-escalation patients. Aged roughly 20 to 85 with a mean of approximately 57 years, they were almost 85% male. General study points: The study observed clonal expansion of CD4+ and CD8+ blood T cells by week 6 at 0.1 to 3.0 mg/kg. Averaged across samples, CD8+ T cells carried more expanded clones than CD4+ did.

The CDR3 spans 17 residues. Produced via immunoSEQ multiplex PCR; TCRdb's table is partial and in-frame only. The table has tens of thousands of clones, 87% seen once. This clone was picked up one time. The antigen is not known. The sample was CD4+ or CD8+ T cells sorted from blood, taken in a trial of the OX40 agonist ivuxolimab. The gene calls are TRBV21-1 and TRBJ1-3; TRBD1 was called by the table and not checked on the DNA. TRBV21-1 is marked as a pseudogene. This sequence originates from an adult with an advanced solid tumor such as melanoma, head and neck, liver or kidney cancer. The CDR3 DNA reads TGTGCCAGCCTAGGACCTCGACAGGGGTCCTCTGGAAACACCATATATTTT. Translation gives CASLGPRQGSSGNTIYF.